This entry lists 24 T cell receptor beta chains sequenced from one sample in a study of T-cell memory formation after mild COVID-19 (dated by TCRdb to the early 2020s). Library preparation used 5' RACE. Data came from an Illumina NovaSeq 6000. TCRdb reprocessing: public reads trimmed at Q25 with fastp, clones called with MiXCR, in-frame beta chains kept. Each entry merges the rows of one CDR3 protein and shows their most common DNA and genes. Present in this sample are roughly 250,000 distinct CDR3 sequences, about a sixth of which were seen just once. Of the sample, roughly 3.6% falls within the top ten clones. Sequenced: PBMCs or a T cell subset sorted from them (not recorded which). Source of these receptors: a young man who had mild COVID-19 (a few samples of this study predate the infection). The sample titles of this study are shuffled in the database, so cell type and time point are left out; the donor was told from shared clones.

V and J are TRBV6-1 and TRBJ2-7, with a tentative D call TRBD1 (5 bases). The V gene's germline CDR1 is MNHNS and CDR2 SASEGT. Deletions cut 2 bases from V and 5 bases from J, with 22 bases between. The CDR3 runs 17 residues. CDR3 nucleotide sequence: TGTGCCAGCAGTGAACGGCCGTCGTCCAGGGTGCCCCACGAGCAGTACTTC. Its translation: CASSERPSSRVPHEQYF.

The CDR3 nucleotides read TGTGCCAGCAGCTTTCCCCTGGTAGCTTACTATGGCTACACCTTC. This encodes CASSFPLVAYYGYTF. V gene TRBV7-9 combines with J gene TRBJ1-2; no firm D call. Germline values: CDR1 SEHNR, CDR2 FQNEAQ (reference sequence). V shed 3 bases and J shed 3 bases, with 14 bases lying between them. The length of the CDR3 is 15 residues.

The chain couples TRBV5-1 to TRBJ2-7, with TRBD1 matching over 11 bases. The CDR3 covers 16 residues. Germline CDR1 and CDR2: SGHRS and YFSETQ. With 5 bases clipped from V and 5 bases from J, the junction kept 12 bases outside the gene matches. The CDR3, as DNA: TGCGCCAGCAGTTTAGGACAGGGGGCGTTCCAGGACGAGCAGTACTTC. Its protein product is CASSLGQGAFQDEQYF. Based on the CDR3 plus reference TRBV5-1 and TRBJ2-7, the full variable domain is KAGVTQTPRYLIKTRGQQVTLSCSPISGHRSVSWYQQTPGQGLQFLFEYFSETQRNKGNFPGRFSGRQFSNSRSEMNVSTLELGDSALYLCASSLGQGAFQDEQYFGPGTRLTVT.

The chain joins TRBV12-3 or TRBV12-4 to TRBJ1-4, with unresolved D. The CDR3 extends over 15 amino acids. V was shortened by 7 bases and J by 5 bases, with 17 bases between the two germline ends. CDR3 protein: CASNPGWGVNEKLFF. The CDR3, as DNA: TGTGCCAGCAATCCCGGGTGGGGAGTCAATGAAAAACTGTTTTTT.

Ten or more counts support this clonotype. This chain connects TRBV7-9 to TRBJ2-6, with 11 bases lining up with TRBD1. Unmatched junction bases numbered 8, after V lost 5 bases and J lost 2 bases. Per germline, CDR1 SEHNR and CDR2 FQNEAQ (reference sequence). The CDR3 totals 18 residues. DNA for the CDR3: TGTGCCAGCAGCGGAAGGGACAGGGGGAACCCTGGGGCCAACGTCCTGACTTTC. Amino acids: CASSGRDRGNPGANVLTF. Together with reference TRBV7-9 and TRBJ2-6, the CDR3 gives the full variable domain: DTGVSQNPRHKITKRGQNVTFRCDPISEHNRLYWYRQTLGQGPEFLTYFQNEAQLEKSRLLSDRFSAERPKGSFSTLEIQRTEQGDSAMYLCASSGRDRGNPGANVLTFGAGSRLTVL.

As DNA, the CDR3 is TGTGCCAGCAGCTTAGACAGAGGGTCTACCTATGGCTACACCTTC. Amino acids: CASSLDRGSTYGYTF. The genes are TRBV7-2 and TRBJ1-2, with D hard to call. The length of the CDR3 is 15 residues. CDR1 is SGHTA and CDR2 is FQGNSA in the germline V gene. Trimming shortened V by 1 base and J by 4 bases, and 13 bases separated the two germline ends.

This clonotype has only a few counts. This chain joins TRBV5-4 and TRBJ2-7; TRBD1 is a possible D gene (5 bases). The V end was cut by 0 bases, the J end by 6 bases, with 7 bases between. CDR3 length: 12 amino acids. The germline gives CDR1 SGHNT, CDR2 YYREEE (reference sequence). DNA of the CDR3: TGTGCCAGCAGCTTGGTGGGGCGCGAGCAGTACTTC. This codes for CASSLVGREQYF.

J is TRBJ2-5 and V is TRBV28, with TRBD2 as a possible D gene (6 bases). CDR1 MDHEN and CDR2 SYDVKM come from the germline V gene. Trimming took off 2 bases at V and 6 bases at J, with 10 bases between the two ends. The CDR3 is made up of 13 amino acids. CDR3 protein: CASSLREVKTQYF. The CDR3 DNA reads TGTGCCAGCAGTTTAAGGGAGGTGAAGACCCAGTACTTC.

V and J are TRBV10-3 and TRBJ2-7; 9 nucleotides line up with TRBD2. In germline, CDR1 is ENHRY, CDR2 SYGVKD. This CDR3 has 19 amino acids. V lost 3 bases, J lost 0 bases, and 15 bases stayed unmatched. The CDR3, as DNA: TGTGCCATCAGTGATCGTTTTTCAGCGGGGGGCCGGAGCTCCTACGAGCAGTACTTC. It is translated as CAISDRFSAGGRSSYEQYF.

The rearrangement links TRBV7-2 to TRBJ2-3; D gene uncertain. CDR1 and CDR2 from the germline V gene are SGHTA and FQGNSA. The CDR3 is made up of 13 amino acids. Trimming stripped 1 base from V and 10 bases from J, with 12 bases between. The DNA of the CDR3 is TGTGCCAGCAGCTTAGTTCTGTCTAGGGCGCAGTATTTT. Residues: CASSLVLSRAQYF.

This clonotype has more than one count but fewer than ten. The CDR3 loop reads CASTVRRVTEAFF. The CDR3 nucleotides are TGTGCCAGCACCGTCCGGCGGGTCACTGAAGCTTTCTTT. The rearrangement joins TRBV12-3 or TRBV12-4 to TRBJ1-1; D remains ambiguous. Trimming pared 7 bases from V and 4 bases from J, leaving 13 bases between. This CDR3 comprises 13 residues.

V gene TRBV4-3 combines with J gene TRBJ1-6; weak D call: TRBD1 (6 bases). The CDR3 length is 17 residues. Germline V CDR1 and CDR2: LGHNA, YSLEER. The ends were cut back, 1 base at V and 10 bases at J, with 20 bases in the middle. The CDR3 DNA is TGCGCCAGCAGCCAAGGACTTATTACGGACAGCGGATCACCCCTCCACTTT. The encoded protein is CASSQGLITDSGSPLHF.

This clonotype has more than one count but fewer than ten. CDR3 loop: CASSFRGKAGNTEAFF. DNA of the CDR3: TGTGCCAGCAGTTTTAGGGGGAAGGCGGGAAACACTGAAGCTTTCTTT. V usage is TRBV28 and J usage is TRBJ1-1; tentatively, D is TRBD1 (6 bases). Trimming took 3 bases from V and 2 from J, leaving 16 bases between them. Germline loops: CDR1 MDHEN, CDR2 SYDVKM. CDR3 size: 16 residues.

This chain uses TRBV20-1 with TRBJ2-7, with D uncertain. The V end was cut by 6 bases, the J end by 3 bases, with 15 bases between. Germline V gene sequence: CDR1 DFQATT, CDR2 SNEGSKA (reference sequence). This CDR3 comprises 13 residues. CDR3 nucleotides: TGCAGTGCCTTCGACGGCCGCTTCTACGAGCAGTACTTC. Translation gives CSAFDGRFYEQYF.

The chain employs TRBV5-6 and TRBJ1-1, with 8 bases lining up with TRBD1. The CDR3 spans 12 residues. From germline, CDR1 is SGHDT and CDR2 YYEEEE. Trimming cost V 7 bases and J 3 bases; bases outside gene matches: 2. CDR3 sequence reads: CASVQGDTEAFF. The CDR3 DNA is TGTGCCAGCGTACAGGGGGACACTGAAGCTTTCTTT.

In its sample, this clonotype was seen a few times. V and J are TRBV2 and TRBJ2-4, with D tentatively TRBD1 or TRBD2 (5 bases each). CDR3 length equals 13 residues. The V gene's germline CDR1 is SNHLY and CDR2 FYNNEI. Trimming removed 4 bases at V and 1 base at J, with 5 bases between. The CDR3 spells CASSGGAKNIQYF. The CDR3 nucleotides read TGTGCCAGCAGTGGGGGGGCCAAAAACATTCAGTACTTC.

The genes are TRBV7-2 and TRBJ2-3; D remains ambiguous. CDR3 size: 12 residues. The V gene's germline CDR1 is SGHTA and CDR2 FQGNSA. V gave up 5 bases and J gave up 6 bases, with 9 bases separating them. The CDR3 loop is CASSVLGDTQYF. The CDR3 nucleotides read TGTGCCAGCAGCGTGCTAGGGGATACGCAGTATTTT.

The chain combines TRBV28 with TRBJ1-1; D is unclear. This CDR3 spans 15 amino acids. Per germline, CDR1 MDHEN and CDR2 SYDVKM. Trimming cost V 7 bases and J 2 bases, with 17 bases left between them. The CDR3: CASTPPGSGNTEAFF. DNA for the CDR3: TGTGCCAGCACTCCACCGGGCAGCGGCAACACTGAAGCTTTCTTT.

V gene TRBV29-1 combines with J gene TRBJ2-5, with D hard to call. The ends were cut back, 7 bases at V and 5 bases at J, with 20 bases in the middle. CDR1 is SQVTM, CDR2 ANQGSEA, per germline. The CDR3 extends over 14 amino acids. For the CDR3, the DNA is TGCAGCGGTACGGTGACCAGGCATCTCGAGACCCAGTACTTC. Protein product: CSGTVTRHLETQYF.

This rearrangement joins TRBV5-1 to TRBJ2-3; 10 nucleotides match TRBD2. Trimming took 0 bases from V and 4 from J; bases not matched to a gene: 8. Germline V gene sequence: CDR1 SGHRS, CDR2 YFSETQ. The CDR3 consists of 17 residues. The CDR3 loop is CASSLGVAGGRADTQYF. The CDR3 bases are TGCGCCAGCAGCTTGGGCGTAGCGGGGGGCAGGGCAGATACGCAGTATTTT. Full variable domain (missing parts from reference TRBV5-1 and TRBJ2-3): KAGVTQTPRYLIKTRGQQVTLSCSPISGHRSVSWYQQTPGQGLQFLFEYFSETQRNKGNFPGRFSGRQFSNSRSEMNVSTLELGDSALYLCASSLGVAGGRADTQYFGPGTRLTVL.

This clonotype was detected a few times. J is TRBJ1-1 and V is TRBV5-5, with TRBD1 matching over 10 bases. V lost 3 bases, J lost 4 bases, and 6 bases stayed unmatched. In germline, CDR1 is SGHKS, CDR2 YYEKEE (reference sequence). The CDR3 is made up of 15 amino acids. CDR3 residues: CASSWGTGVRTEAFF. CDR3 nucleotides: TGTGCCAGCAGCTGGGGGACAGGGGTGCGCACTGAAGCTTTCTTT. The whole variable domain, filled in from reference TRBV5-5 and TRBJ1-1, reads DAGVTQSPTHLIKTRGQQVTLRCSPISGHKSVSWYQQVLGQGPQFIFQYYEKEERGRGNFPDRFSARQFPNYSSELNVNALLLGDSALYLCASSWGTGVRTEAFFGQGTRLTVV.

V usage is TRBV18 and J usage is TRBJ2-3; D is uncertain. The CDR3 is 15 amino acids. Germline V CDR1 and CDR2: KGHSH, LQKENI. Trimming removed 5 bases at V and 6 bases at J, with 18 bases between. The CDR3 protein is CASSARLLTWDTQYF. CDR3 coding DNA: TGTGCCAGCTCAGCTCGCCTATTAACCTGGGATACGCAGTATTTT.

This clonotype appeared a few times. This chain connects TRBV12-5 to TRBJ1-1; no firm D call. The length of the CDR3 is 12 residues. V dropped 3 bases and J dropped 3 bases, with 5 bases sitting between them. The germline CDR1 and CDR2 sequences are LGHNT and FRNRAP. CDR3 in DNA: TGTGCTAGTGGTTTTGCGGACACTGAAGCTTTCTTT. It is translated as CASGFADTEAFF.

CDR3: CSVGPTLSSPPTQYF. In DNA, the CDR3 is TGCAGCGTGGGGCCGACCTTAAGTTCCCCCCCCACCCAGTACTTC. The gene calls are TRBV29-1 and TRBJ2-5; weak D call: TRBD1 (5 bases). This CDR3 has 15 amino acids. Trimming took 6 bases from V and 8 from J, leaving 25 bases between them. Germline CDR1 SQVTM, CDR2 ANQGSEA.